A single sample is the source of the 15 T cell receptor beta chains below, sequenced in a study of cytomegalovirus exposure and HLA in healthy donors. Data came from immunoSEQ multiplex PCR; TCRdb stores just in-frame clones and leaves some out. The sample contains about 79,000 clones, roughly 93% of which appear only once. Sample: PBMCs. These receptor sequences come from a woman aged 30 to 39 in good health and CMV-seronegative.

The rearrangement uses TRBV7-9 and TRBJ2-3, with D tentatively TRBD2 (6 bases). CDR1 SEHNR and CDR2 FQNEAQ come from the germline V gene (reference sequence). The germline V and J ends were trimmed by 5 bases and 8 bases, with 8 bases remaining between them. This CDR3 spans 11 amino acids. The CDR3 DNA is TGTGCCAGCAGCCCCGGGGGTACGCAGTATTTT. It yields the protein CASSPGGTQYF.

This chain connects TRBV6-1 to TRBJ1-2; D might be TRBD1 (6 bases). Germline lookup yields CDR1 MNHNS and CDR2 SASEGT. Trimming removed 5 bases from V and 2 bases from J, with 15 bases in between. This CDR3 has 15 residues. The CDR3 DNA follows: TGTGCCAGCAGTCCGGGGACAACCAGAAACTATGGCTACACCTTC. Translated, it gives CASSPGTTRNYGYTF.

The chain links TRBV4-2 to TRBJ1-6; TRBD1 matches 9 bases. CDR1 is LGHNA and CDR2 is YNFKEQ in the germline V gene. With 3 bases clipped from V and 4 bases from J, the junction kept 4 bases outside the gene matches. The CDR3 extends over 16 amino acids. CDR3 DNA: TGTGCCAGCAGCCAGGCCGGGACAGGGTATAATTCACCCCTCCACTTT. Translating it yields CASSQAGTGYNSPLHF.

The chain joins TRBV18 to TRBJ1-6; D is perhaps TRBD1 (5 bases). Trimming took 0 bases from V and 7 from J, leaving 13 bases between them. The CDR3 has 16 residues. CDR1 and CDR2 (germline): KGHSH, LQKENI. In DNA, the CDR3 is TGTGCCAGCTCACCACCATCGGCAGGGCAGAATTCACCCCTCCACTTT. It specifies CASSPPSAGQNSPLHF.

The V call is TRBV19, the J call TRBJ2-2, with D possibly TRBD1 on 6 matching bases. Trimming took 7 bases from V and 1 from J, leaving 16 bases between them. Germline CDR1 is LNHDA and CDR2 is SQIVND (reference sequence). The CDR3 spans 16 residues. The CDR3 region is CASKKPGVRNTGELFF. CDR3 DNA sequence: TGTGCCAGTAAAAAACCAGGGGTTCGGAACACCGGGGAGCTGTTTTTT. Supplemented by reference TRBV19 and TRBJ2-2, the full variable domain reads DGGITQSPKYLFRKEGQNVTLSCEQNLNHDAMYWYRQDPGQGLRLIYYSQIVNDFQKGDIAEGYSVSREKKESFPLTVTSAQKNPTAFYLCASKKPGVRNTGELFFGEGSRLTVL.

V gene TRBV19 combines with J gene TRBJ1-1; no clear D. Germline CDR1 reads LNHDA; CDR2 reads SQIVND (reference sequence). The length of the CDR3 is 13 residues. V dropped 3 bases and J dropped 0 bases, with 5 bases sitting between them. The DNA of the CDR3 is TGTGCCAGTAGTATTGTTATGAACACTGAAGCTTTCTTT. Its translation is CASSIVMNTEAFF.

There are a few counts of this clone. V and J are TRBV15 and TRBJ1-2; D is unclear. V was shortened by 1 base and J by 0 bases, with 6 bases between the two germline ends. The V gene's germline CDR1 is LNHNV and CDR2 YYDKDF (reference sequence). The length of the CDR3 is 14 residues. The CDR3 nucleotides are TGTGCCACCAGCAGAGGCGGCCCTAACTATGGCTACACCTTC. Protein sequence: CATSRGGPNYGYTF. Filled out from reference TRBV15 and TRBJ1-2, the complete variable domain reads DAMVIQNPRYQVTQFGKPVTLSCSQTLNHNVMYWYQQKSSQAPKLLFHYYDKDFNNEADTPDNFQSRRPNTSFCFLDIRSPGLGDTAMYLCATSRGGPNYGYTFGSGTRLTVV.

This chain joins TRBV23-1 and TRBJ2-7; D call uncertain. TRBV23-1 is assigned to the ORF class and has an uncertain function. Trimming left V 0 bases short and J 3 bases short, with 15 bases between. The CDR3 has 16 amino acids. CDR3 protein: CASSQSCPVLCYEQYF. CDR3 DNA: TGCGCCAGCAGTCAATCCTGTCCCGTCCTTTGCTACGAGCAGTACTTC.

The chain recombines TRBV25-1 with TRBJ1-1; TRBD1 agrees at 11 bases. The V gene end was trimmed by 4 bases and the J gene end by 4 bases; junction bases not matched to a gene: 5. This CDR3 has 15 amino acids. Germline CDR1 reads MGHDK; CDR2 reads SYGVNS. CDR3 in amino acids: CASSADRGRGTEAFF. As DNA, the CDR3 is TGTGCCAGCAGTGCGGACAGGGGGCGGGGCACTGAAGCTTTCTTT.

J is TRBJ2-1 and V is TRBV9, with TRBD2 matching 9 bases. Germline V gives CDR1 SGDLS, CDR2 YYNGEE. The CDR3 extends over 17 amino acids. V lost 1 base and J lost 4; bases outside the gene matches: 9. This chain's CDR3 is CASSVSSGASLYNEQFF. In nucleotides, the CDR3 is TGTGCCAGCAGCGTATCTAGCGGGGCCTCCTTGTACAATGAGCAGTTCTTC. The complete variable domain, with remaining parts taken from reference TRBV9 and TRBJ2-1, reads DSGVTQTPKHLITATGQRVTLRCSPRSGDLSVYWYQQSLDQGLQFLIQYYNGEERAKGNILERFSAQQFPDLHSELNLSSLELGDSALYFCASSVSSGASLYNEQFFGPGTRLTVL.

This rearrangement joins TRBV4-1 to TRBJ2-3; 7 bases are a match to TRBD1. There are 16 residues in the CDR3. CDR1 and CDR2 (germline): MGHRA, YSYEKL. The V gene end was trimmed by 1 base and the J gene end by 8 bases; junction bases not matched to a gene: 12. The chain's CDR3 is CASSQVQTGNLGTQYF. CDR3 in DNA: TGCGCCAGCAGCCAAGTCCAGACAGGGAACCTCGGTACGCAGTATTTT.

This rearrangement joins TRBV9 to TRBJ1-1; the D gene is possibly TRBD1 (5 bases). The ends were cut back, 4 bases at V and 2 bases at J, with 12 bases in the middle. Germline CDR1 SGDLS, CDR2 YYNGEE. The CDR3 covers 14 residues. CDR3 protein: CASSPPGGNTEAFF. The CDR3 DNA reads TGTGCCAGCAGCCCCCCCGGGGGTAACACTGAAGCTTTCTTT.

The DNA for the CDR3 is TGTGCCAGCCGGAGGAATCCGAACACTGAAGCTTTCTTT. This translates into CASRRNPNTEAFF. The chain carries TRBV6-5 and TRBJ1-1; D is unclear. Germline CDR1 MNHEY, CDR2 SVGAGI. The CDR3 is 13 amino acids. V lost 8 bases to trimming and J lost 1 base, with 11 bases between them.

Here the CDR3 reads CASSYGGMNTEAFF. In DNA, the CDR3 is TGTGCCAGCAGTTATGGGGGGATGAACACTGAAGCTTTCTTT. The chain employs TRBV27 and TRBJ1-1, with a possible D match to TRBD1 (5 bases). CDR1 is MNHEY and CDR2 is SMNVEV in the germline V gene (reference sequence). V gave up 4 bases and J gave up 0 bases, with 9 bases separating them. The CDR3 covers 14 residues.

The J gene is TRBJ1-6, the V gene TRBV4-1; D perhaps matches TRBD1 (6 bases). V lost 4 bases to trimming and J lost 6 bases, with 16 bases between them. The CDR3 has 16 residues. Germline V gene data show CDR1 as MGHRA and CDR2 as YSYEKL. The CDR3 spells CASSLTGQAANSPLHF. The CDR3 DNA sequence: TGCGCCAGCAGCCTAACAGGGCAGGCGGCTAATTCACCCCTCCACTTT.